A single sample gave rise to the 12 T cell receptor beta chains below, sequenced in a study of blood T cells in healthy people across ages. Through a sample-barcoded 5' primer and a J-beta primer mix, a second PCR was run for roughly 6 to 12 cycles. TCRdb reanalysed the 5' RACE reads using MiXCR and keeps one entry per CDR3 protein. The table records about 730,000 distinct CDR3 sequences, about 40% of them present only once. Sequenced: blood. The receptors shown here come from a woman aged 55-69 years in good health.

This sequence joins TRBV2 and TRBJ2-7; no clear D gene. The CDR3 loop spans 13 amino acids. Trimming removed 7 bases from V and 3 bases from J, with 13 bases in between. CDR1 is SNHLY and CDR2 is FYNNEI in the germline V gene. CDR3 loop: CASMVGNFYEQYF. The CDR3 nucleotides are TGTGCCAGCATGGTGGGGAACTTCTACGAGCAGTACTTC.

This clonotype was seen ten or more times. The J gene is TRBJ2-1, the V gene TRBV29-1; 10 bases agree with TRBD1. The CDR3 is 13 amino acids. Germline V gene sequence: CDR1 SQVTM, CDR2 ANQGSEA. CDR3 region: CTLGDRGNNEQFF. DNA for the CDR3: TGCACCCTGGGGGACAGGGGTAACAATGAGCAGTTCTTC.

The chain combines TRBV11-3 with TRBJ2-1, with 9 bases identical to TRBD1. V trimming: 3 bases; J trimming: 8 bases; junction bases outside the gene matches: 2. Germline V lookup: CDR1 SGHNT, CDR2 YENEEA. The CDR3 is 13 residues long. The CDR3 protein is CASSFGTGYEQFF. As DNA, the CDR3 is TGTGCCAGCAGCTTCGGGACAGGGTATGAGCAGTTCTTC.

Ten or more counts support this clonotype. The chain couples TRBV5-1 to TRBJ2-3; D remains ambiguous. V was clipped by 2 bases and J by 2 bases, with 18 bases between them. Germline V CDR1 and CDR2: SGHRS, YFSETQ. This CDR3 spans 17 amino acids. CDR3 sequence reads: CASSFRALTRDTDTQYF. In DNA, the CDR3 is TGCGCCAGCAGCTTCCGGGCCCTAACCCGCGACACAGATACGCAGTATTTT.

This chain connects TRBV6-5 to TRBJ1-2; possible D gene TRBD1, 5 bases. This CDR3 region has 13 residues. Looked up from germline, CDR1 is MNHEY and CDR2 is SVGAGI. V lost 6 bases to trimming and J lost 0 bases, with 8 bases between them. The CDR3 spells CASSRTTNYGYTF. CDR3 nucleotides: TGTGCCAGCAGCAGGACAACTAACTATGGCTACACCTTC.

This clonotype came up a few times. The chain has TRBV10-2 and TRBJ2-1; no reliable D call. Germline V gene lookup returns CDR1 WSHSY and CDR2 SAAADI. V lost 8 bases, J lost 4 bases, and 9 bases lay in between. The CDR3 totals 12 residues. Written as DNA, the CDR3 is TGCGCCAGCGGCAAAACTTACAATGAGCAGTTCTTC. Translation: CASGKTYNEQFF.

In DNA, the CDR3 is TGTGCCAGTGACGGGGGTGGAACTGGAAACACCATATATTTT. Its translation: CASDGGGTGNTIYF. The V gene is TRBV12-3 or TRBV12-4, the J gene TRBJ1-3; perhaps TRBD1 as D (5 bases). V was shortened by 9 bases and J by 2 bases, with 14 bases between the two germline ends. The CDR3 is 14 amino acids.

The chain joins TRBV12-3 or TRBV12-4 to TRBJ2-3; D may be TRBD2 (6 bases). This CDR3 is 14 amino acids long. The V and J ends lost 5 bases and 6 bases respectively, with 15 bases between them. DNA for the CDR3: TGTGCCAGCAGTCGGAGGGCCGGTGAGGATACGCAGTATTTT. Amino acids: CASSRRAGEDTQYF.

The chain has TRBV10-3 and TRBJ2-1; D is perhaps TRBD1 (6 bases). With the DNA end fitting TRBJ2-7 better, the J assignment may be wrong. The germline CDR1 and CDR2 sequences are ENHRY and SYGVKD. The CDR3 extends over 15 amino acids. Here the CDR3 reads CAIRDRIGSYNEQYF. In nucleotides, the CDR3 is TGTGCCATCAGGGACAGAATAGGGTCCTACAATGAGCAGTACTTC.

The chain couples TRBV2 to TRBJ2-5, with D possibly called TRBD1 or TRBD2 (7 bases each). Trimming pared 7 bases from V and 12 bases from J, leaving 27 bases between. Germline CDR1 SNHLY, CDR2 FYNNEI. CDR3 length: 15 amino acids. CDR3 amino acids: CASTLQETGRAREYF. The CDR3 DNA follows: TGTGCCAGCACCCTACAAGAGACAGGGAGGGCACGGGAGTACTTC.

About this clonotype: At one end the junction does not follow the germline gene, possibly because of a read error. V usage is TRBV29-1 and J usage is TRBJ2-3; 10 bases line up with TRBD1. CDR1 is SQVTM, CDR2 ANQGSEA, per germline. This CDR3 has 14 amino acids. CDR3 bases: TGCAGCGGGACAGGGGGTACTAGCACAGATGCGCAGTATTTT. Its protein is CSGTGGTSTDAQYF.

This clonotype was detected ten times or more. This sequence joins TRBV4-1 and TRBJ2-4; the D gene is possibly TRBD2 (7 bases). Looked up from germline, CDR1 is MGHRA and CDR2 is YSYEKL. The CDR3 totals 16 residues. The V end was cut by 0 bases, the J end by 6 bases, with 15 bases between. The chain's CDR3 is CASSQEGGGSRNIQYF. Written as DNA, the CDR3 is TGCGCCAGCAGCCAAGAAGGGGGGGGGAGTAGAAACATTCAGTACTTC.